In this sample, the clone carrying this T cell receptor (beta chain) turned up a few times. The ends were cut back, 1 base at V and 1 base at J, with 10 bases in the middle. The CDR3 is made up of 15 amino acids. Germline-derived CDR1 and CDR2 are SGHTA and FQGNSA. This specimen comes from a study of shared clonotypes between healthy human individuals. Sequenced by immunoSEQ multiplex PCR; TCRdb stores in-frame clones only, minus some. The sample has 2.3 million or so clones; 85% to 95% are singletons. The source of this sequence is a man in his late teens or twenties in good health. Some clones in this sample may be carry-over from other donors' samples. The chain employs TRBV7-2 and TRBJ1-1, with no clear D. The sample taken for sequencing was naive CD4+ T cells from PBMCs. Subset defined: CD45RA+ positively selected. In DNA form, the CDR3 reads TGTGCCAGCAGCTTAGAGGCCCGCCGGAACACTGAAGCTTTCTTT. It codes for CASSLEARRNTEAFF. The full variable domain, completed using reference TRBV7-2 and TRBJ1-1, is GAGVSQSPSNKVTEKGKDVELRCDPISGHTALYWYRQSLGQGLEFLIYFQGNSAPDKSGLPSDRFSAERTGGSVSTLTIQRTQQEDSAVYLCASSLEARRNTEAFFGQGTRLTVV.